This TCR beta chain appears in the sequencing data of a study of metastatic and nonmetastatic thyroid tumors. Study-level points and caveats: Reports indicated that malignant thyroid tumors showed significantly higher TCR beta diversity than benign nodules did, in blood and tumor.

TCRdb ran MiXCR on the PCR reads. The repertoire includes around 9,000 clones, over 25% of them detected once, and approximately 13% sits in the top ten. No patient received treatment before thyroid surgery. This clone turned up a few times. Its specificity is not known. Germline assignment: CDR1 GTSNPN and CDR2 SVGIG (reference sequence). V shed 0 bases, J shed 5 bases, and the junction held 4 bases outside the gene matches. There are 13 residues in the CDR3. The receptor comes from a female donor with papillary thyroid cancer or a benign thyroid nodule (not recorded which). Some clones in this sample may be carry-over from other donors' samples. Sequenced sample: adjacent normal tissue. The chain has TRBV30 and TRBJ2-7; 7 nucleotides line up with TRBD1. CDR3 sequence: CAWSVTGADEQYF. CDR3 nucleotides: TGTGCCTGGAGTGTAACAGGGGCGGACGAGCAGTACTTC. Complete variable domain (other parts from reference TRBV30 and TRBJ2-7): SQTIHQWPATLVQPVGSPLSLECTVEGTSNPNLYWYRQAAGRGLQLLFYSVGIGQISSEVPQNLSASRPQDRQFILSSKKLLLSDSGFYLCAWSVTGADEQYFGPGTRLTVT.